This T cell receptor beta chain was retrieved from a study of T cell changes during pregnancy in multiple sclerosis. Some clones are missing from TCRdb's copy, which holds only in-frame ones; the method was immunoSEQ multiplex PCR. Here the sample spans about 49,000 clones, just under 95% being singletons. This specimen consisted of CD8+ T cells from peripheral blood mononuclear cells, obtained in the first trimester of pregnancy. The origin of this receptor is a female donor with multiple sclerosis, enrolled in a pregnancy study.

The CDR3 DNA sequence: TGCGCCAGCAGTGAGTCGAGCCTCCAAGAGACCCAGTACTTC. Protein product: CASSESSLQETQYF. The V call is TRBV10-1, the J call TRBJ2-5; D is ambiguous. The CDR3 runs 14 residues. Germline values: CDR1 WNHNN, CDR2 SYGVQD (reference sequence). Trimming removed 0 bases at V and 1 base at J, with 6 bases between.